The 21 T cell receptor beta chains reported below all come from one sample, sequenced in a study of cytomegalovirus exposure and HLA in healthy donors. Primers: 60 Vbeta forward and 13 Jbeta reverse. This table comes from immunoSEQ multiplex PCR, and its TCRdb copy is limited to in-frame clones, with some not included. The data show 120,000 to 150,000 clones, 72% seen once. The sample comprised PBMCs. The receptors were gathered from a man in his forties in good health and CMV-seronegative.

This clone has a single count. This chain's CDR3 is CASSTRTGVYEQYF. CDR3 nucleotides: TGCGCCAGCAGCACCCGGACAGGGGTCTACGAGCAGTACTTC. The chain joins TRBV5-1 to TRBJ2-7, with 9 bases identical to TRBD1. The germline gives CDR1 SGHRS, CDR2 YFSETQ. J was trimmed by 3 bases and V by 4 bases; bases with no gene match: 5. The CDR3 loop spans 14 amino acids.

This clone has a single count. The chain is built from TRBV7-3 and TRBJ2-1; 11 bases match TRBD2. The CDR3 sequence is 14 residues long. From germline, CDR1 is SGHTA and CDR2 FQGTGA. V lost 5 bases and J lost 11; bases outside the gene matches: 8. The CDR3 DNA reads as TGTGCCAGCAGCCAACTACTAGCGGGGGACAAGCAGTTCTTC. It specifies CASSQLLAGDKQFF.

The gene calls are TRBV7-2 and TRBJ1-1, with TRBD1 as a possible D gene (5 bases). V lost 5 bases and J 2 bases, leaving 15 bases between the germline ends. This CDR3 has 15 residues. From germline, CDR1 is SGHTA and CDR2 FQGNSA. The CDR3 DNA is TGTGCCAGCAGCGAGGTCAGGGTAGGAAACACTGAAGCTTTCTTT. This translates into CASSEVRVGNTEAFF.

V is TRBV25-1 and J is TRBJ2-7; D might be TRBD2 (6 bases). The V end lost 10 bases, the J end lost 4 bases, and 23 bases lay between the germline ends. Germline V gene sequence: CDR1 MGHDK, CDR2 SYGVNS. The CDR3 covers 15 residues. The CDR3 region has the DNA TGTGCCACCTCAAGCTTGCGGGGTTCATTGTACGAGCAGTACTTC. Translating gives CATSSLRGSLYEQYF.

This clone was seen a few times. V gene TRBV6-1 combines with J gene TRBJ1-2, with a weak D call TRBD1 (5 bases). Germline V gives CDR1 MNHNS, CDR2 SASEGT. Deletions cut 1 base from V and 4 bases from J, with 13 bases between. This CDR3 has 15 residues. The CDR3 reads CASSEGGRTIYGYTF. CDR3 DNA: TGTGCCAGCAGTGAAGGGGGCAGGACTATCTATGGCTACACCTTC.

The chain employs TRBV6-5 and TRBJ2-1; a possible D gene is TRBD2 (5 bases). This CDR3 region has 12 residues. Germline V CDR1 and CDR2: MNHEY, SVGAGI. The germline V and J ends were trimmed by 5 bases and 8 bases, with 10 bases remaining between them. The chain's CDR3 is CASSILGHEQFF. The CDR3 DNA is TGTGCCAGCAGTATACTAGGCCATGAGCAGTTCTTC.

A few counts support this clone. The CDR3 DNA sequence: TGCGCCAGCAGCCCGACAGGGGGTTCGGGAAACACCATATATTTT. Its translation: CASSPTGGSGNTIYF. The chain links TRBV5-1 to TRBJ1-3, with TRBD1 matching over 9 bases. CDR1 is SGHRS and CDR2 is YFSETQ in the germline V gene. V lost 4 bases to trimming and J lost 4 bases; unmatched junction nucleotides: 6. The CDR3 runs to 15 residues. Variable domain in full (rest from reference TRBV5-1 and TRBJ1-3): KAGVTQTPRYLIKTRGQQVTLSCSPISGHRSVSWYQQTPGQGLQFLFEYFSETQRNKGNFPGRFSGRQFSNSRSEMNVSTLELGDSALYLCASSPTGGSGNTIYFGEGSWLTVV.

V is TRBV7-9 and J is TRBJ2-7; D is perhaps TRBD1 (7 bases). Germline V lookup: CDR1 SEHNR, CDR2 FQNEAQ (reference sequence). The CDR3 loop spans 14 amino acids. With 2 bases removed from V and 6 bases from J, the gap between germline ends came to 14 bases. Here the CDR3 reads CASSLYQGGAEQYF. The CDR3 nucleotides read TGTGCCAGCAGCTTATATCAGGGGGGTGCCGAGCAGTACTTC.

V usage is TRBV18 and J usage is TRBJ2-7; D might be TRBD1 (5 bases). The length of the CDR3 is 14 residues. Trimming removed 4 bases from V and 3 bases from J, with 13 bases in between. CDR1 and CDR2 (germline): KGHSH, LQKENI. DNA for the CDR3: TGTGCCAGCTCACATGACAGTGAAATCTACGAGCAGTACTTC. This translates into CASSHDSEIYEQYF. Variable domain in full (rest from reference TRBV18 and TRBJ2-7): NAGVMQNPRHLVRRRGQEARLRCSPMKGHSHVYWYRQLPEEGLKFMVYLQKENIIDESGMPKERFSAEFPKEGPSILRIQQVVRGDSAAYFCASSHDSEIYEQYFGPGTRLTVT.

The chain is built from TRBV5-1 and TRBJ1-2; D is uncertain. The CDR3 is made up of 14 amino acids. The V end lost 0 bases, the J end lost 1 base, and 7 bases lay between the germline ends. Germline CDR1 SGHRS, CDR2 YFSETQ. The CDR3 bases are TGCGCCAGCAGCTTGGACCCGGTTAACTATGGCTACACCTTC. Residues: CASSLDPVNYGYTF.

This clone was detected only a few times. The genes are TRBV19 and TRBJ2-7; 7 bases fit TRBD1. The CDR3 is made up of 14 amino acids. J was trimmed by 7 bases and V by 3 bases; bases with no gene match: 9. Germline-derived CDR1 and CDR2 are LNHDA and SQIVND (reference sequence). The CDR3 region has the DNA TGTGCCAGTAGTATGGACAGGTTATTGGGGGAGCAGTACTTC. Translation gives CASSMDRLLGEQYF.

The CDR3 sequence is CASSIHRDLNYGYTF. In DNA form, the CDR3 reads TGTGCCAGCAGTATCCACAGAGACCTTAACTATGGCTACACCTTC. The genes are TRBV6-5 and TRBJ1-2; the D is unclear. Germline V gives CDR1 MNHEY, CDR2 SVGAGI. Trimming left V 5 bases short and J 1 base short, with 14 bases between. The CDR3 is made up of 15 amino acids.

V is TRBV10-3 and J is TRBJ2-7, with 10 nucleotides matching TRBD1. This CDR3 comprises 15 residues. Germline lookup yields CDR1 ENHRY and CDR2 SYGVKD. V lost 6 bases and J lost 3; bases outside the gene matches: 8. CDR3 sequence: CAISDRGLLLYEQYF. The CDR3 nucleotides read TGTGCCATCAGCGACAGGGGGCTTCTTCTCTACGAGCAGTACTTC.

The chain recombines TRBV2 with TRBJ2-5; 13 bases line up with TRBD2. The CDR3 is made up of 17 amino acids. In germline, CDR1 is SNHLY, CDR2 FYNNEI. J lost 1 base, V lost 6 bases, and 8 bases had no gene match. CDR3: CASSLTSGGTLQETQYF. CDR3 in DNA: TGTGCCAGCAGCTTGACTAGCGGGGGGACCCTCCAAGAGACCCAGTACTTC.

The V call is TRBV19, the J call TRBJ2-7; D is possibly TRBD1 (6 bases). Germline CDR1 is LNHDA and CDR2 is SQIVND (reference sequence). The CDR3 totals 15 residues. Between the trimmed V and J ends, which lost 5 bases and 1 base, there was a span of 15 bases. The CDR3 region is CASSARQVASYEQYF. The CDR3 DNA reads TGTGCCAGTAGTGCCAGACAGGTCGCTTCCTACGAGCAGTACTTC. The full variable domain, with the rest looked up from reference TRBV19 and TRBJ2-7, is DGGITQSPKYLFRKEGQNVTLSCEQNLNHDAMYWYRQDPGQGLRLIYYSQIVNDFQKGDIAEGYSVSREKKESFPLTVTSAQKNPTAFYLCASSARQVASYEQYFGPGTRLTVT.

This chain's CDR3 is CASSYGQGPGDEQFF. The CDR3 DNA follows: TGTGCCAGCAGCTATGGACAGGGGCCGGGGGATGAGCAGTTCTTC. This chain links TRBV5-6 with TRBJ2-1; TRBD1 agrees at 9 bases. Germline CDR1 reads SGHDT; CDR2 reads YYEEEE. The CDR3 is 15 residues long. The ends lost 3 bases at V and 8 bases at J; junction bases unmatched: 9. Full variable domain (remainder filled in from reference TRBV5-6 and TRBJ2-1): DAGVTQSPTHLIKTRGQQVTLRCSPKSGHDTVSWYQQALGQGPQFIFQYYEEEERQRGNFPDRFSGHQFPNYSSELNVNALLLGDSALYLCASSYGQGPGDEQFFGPGTRLTVL.

This chain connects TRBV7-9 to TRBJ1-4; no reliable D call. The CDR3 is 11 amino acids. Trimming cost V 4 bases and J 7 bases, with 4 bases left between them. Germline V CDR1 and CDR2: SEHNR, FQNEAQ (reference sequence). CDR3 region: CASSSSEKLFF. The CDR3 DNA reads TGTGCCAGCAGCTCGAGTGAAAAACTGTTTTTT.

The V and J genes are TRBV30 and TRBJ2-7, with D hard to call. V was clipped by 2 bases and J by 10 bases, with 18 bases between them. The germline V gene has CDR1 GTSNPN and CDR2 SVGIG (reference sequence). This CDR3 spans 13 amino acids. This chain's CDR3 is CAWSLRYTLIQYF. The CDR3 region has the DNA TGTGCCTGGAGTCTACGGTATACACTAATCCAGTACTTC.

The chain recombines TRBV5-1 with TRBJ2-7; tentatively, D is TRBD2 (6 bases). The germline V gene encodes CDR1 SGHRS and CDR2 YFSETQ. The CDR3 contains 17 residues. With 0 bases removed from V and 0 bases from J, the gap between germline ends came to 16 bases. The CDR3 nucleotides read TGCGCCAGCAGCTTGGTCGTAGGGCGGGGAGGCTCCTACGAGCAGTACTTC. Its protein product is CASSLVVGRGGSYEQYF. Filled out from reference TRBV5-1 and TRBJ2-7, the complete variable domain reads KAGVTQTPRYLIKTRGQQVTLSCSPISGHRSVSWYQQTPGQGLQFLFEYFSETQRNKGNFPGRFSGRQFSNSRSEMNVSTLELGDSALYLCASSLVVGRGGSYEQYFGPGTRLTVT.

This CDR3 is CASSQGLAVEQFF. Written as DNA, the CDR3 is TGCGCCAGCAGCCAAGGGCTAGCAGTTGAGCAGTTCTTC. The chain couples TRBV4-1 to TRBJ2-1, with TRBD2 as a possible D gene (5 bases). The germline V gene has CDR1 MGHRA and CDR2 YSYEKL. This CDR3 has 13 amino acids. Trimming took off 1 base at V and 9 bases at J, with 10 bases between the two ends.

Only a few counts were recorded for this clone. The rearrangement links TRBV5-4 to TRBJ2-5; D may be TRBD2 (5 bases). Trimming removed 2 bases from V and 1 base from J, with 9 bases in between. Per germline, CDR1 SGHNT and CDR2 YYREEE (reference sequence). The length of the CDR3 is 14 residues. The CDR3 DNA reads as TGTGCCAGCAGCTTAGGGCGGGCCCAAGAGACCCAGTACTTC. Its protein product is CASSLGRAQETQYF.